This is a list of T cell receptor beta chains from one sample in a study of memory CD4+ T cells and cytomegalovirus serostatus. Here immunoSEQ multiplex PCR was the method, and the copy in TCRdb shows in-frame clones only, minus some. The table includes around 40,000 clones, around 84% detected once. The material sequenced was memory CD4+ T cells from blood. These receptors all stem from an adult in good health and CMV-seronegative. Both conserved end residues are part of each CDR3. D genes are given only for firm matches. The size of a clone is reported for some rows only, either as once, few or many, or as a class for expanded clones.

TGCGCCAGCAGCGACCCCGTGACAGGGCGTGCAGAGCAGTACTTC	CASSDPVTGRAEQYF	TRBJ2-7	TRBD1	few	TRBV4-1
TGTGCCAGCAGTAACGACAGGGGAGGTTCACCCCTCCACTTT	CASSNDRGGSPLHF	TRBJ1-6	TRBD1	.	TRBV6-6
TGTGCCAGCAGCTTACTCGGACAGGTTGAAGCTTTCTTT	CASSLLGQVEAFF	TRBJ1-1	TRBD1	once	TRBV7-2
TGTGCCAGCAGCTTCAGGGAGCCCGGAAACACCATATATTTT	CASSFREPGNTIYF	TRBJ1-3	.	.	TRBV7-2
TGCGCCAGCAGCTCAGGACACGGAGAAGAGACCCAGTACTTC	CASSSGHGEETQYF	TRBJ2-5	.	.	TRBV5-1
TGTGCCAGCAACCTGGACAGGGGCAATCAGCCCCAGCATTTT	CASNLDRGNQPQHF	TRBJ1-5	TRBD1	.	TRBV2
TGTGCCAGTAGGCCGGGCCAGGGGATAAACACTGAAGCTTTCTTT	CASRPGQGINTEAFF	TRBJ1-1	.	.	TRBV19
TGTGCCAGCAGCGCAAATGGACTAGCGGGGGAAACCGGGGAGCTGTTTTTT	CASSANGLAGETGELFF	TRBJ2-2	TRBD2	.	TRBV7-2
TGTGCCAGCAGCACCACCCAGCGACAGGGCTACGAGCAGTACTTC	CASSTTQRQGYEQYF	TRBJ2-7	TRBD1	few	TRBV5-6
TGTGCCAGCTCACCGGCATCAACTGAAGCTTTCTTT	CASSPASTEAFF	TRBJ1-1	.	.	TRBV18
TGCGCCAGCAGACGGGGAATGGACTATGGCTACACCTTC	CASRRGMDYGYTF	TRBJ1-2	.	few	TRBV5-1
TGTGCCAGTAGCCCGGGACAGGTCAATTCACCCCTCCACTTT	CASSPGQVNSPLHF	TRBJ1-6	TRBD1	few	TRBV19
TGTGCCAGCAGGGGGGGCCCAATCGATGGCTACACCTTC	CASRGGPIDGYTF	TRBJ1-2	.	few	TRBV9
TGCGCCAGCAGCCAACTCGACCTTGTTTCGTACTCTGGAAACACCATATATTTT	CASSQLDLVSYSGNTIYF	TRBJ1-3	.	.	TRBV4-1
TGTGCCAGCTCACAAATCACAGGGGGCACTGAAGCTTTCTTT	CASSQITGGTEAFF	TRBJ1-1	TRBD1	medium-sized	TRBV18
TGTGCCAGCAGTTCTCCCGCCGAAGGGGGCAACTATGGCTACACCTTC	CASSSPAEGGNYGYTF	TRBJ1-2	TRBD1	.	TRBV27
TGTGCCAGCATCGTCCGGACAGGGAGACATGGCTACACCTTC	CASIVRTGRHGYTF	TRBJ1-2	.	once	TRBV21-1
TGTGCCAGCAGCTTGGACAGGGGGCGTTGGGATAGCAATCAGCCCCAGCATTTT	CASSLDRGRWDSNQPQHF	TRBJ1-5	TRBD1	.	TRBV5-8
TGTGCCATCAGTGACAGCGAACTAGCGGGGGGCTCCTCTATCGGGGAGCTGTTTTTT	CAISDSELAGGSSIGELFF	TRBJ2-2	TRBD2	.	TRBV10-3
TGTGCCAGCAGCTTCGACGGCCCACAATGGGAGCAGTTCTTC	CASSFDGPQWEQFF	TRBJ2-1	.	.	TRBV11-3
TGTGCCAGTAGAGGGGACAGATCTAGCAATCAGCCCCAGCATTTT	CASRGDRSSNQPQHF	TRBJ1-5	TRBD1	.	TRBV19
TGTGCCAGCAGCACCACAGTACGCACTGAAGCTTTCTTT	CASSTTVRTEAFF	TRBJ1-1	.	.	TRBV5-6
TGTGCCAGCAGTGAATTCCCAGGGGTTCAAGAGACCCAGTACTTC	CASSEFPGVQETQYF	TRBJ2-5	.	.	TRBV6-1
TGTGCCAGCAGCGCCCAGGGGAGCACCGGGGAGCTGTTTTTT	CASSAQGSTGELFF	TRBJ2-2	.	once	TRBV7-2
TGTGCCAGCAGTGACAGGCTCACTGAAGCTTTCTTT	CASSDRLTEAFF	TRBJ1-1	.	few	TRBV27
TGTGCCAGCAGCGCCGGGACAGGGTCCAATCAGCCCCAGCATTTT	CASSAGTGSNQPQHF	TRBJ1-5	TRBD1	.	TRBV13
TGTGCCAGCAGCTTGGTTCGCGGTAGGGGGGATAATTCACCCCTCCACTTT	CASSLVRGRGDNSPLHF	TRBJ1-6	.	.	TRBV5-8
TGTGCCAGCAGCGTAGTGCCGGGCAATGAGCAGTTCTTC	CASSVVPGNEQFF	TRBJ2-1	.	.	TRBV9
TGTGCCAGTAGTGCAGGGGGCGCCGGTGAAAAACTGTTTTTT	CASSAGGAGEKLFF	TRBJ1-4	TRBD1	.	TRBV19
TGTGCCAGCAGTTTTAGCGGGGGGAGGTACGAGCAGTACTTC	CASSFSGGRYEQYF	TRBJ2-7	TRBD2	.	TRBV2
TGTGCCAGCAGCGTAGCGAGTGGAAACACCATATATTTT	CASSVASGNTIYF	TRBJ1-3	.	.	TRBV9
TGTGCCAGCAGCTTGGCTTGGGGGACTGGGGAGACCCAGTACTTC	CASSLAWGTGETQYF	TRBJ2-5	.	.	TRBV5-8
TGTGCCTGGAGTCGTGGGGGACAGGGGCTAGATACGCAGTATTTT	CAWSRGGQGLDTQYF	TRBJ2-3	TRBD1	.	TRBV30
TGCGCCAGCAGCAGTCCCGGGAACCTCAAAGGGCCGAATGAAAAACTGTTTTTT	CASSSPGNLKGPNEKLFF	TRBJ1-4	.	.	TRBV5-1
TGTGCCAGCAGCCAAGAGAGGATCGGACAGCCCCAGCATTTT	CASSQERIGQPQHF	TRBJ1-5	.	.	TRBV4-2
TGTGCCAGCTCTCCAATGGACAGGAGAGACATTCAGTACTTC	CASSPMDRRDIQYF	TRBJ2-4	TRBD1	.	TRBV18
TGTGCCAGCAGATCCGGGGAGGGTAATCAGCCCCAGCATTTT	CASRSGEGNQPQHF	TRBJ1-5	.	once	TRBV27
TGCGCCAGCAGCTTGTCCAGGGACACAGATACGCAGTATTTT	CASSLSRDTDTQYF	TRBJ2-3	.	.	TRBV5-1
TGTGCCAGCAGTTACCGGGTGGCCACCCTCCAAGAGACCCAGTACTTC	CASSYRVATLQETQYF	TRBJ2-5	.	.	TRBV6-5
TGTGCCAGTAGGCAGGGAGGGAACTATGGCTACACCTTC	CASRQGGNYGYTF	TRBJ1-2	.	.	TRBV19
TGTGCCAGCAGTTTGGAATTCAGTCCCATGGGGGGCTACACCTTC	CASSLEFSPMGGYTF	TRBJ1-2	.	few	TRBV27
TGTGCCAGCAGCTTAAGTCGGGGGGCTCCAGATACGCAGTATTTT	CASSLSRGAPDTQYF	TRBJ2-3	.	.	TRBV11-2
TGTGCCAGCAGCCAACTAGGCGCGGGGGGGAACCGGGATGAGCAGTTCTTC	CASSQLGAGGNRDEQFF	TRBJ2-1	TRBD2	.	TRBV13
TGCGCCAGCAGTGAGTCAACAGGGCCTTATTATGGCTACACCTTC	CASSESTGPYYGYTF	TRBJ1-2	.	.	TRBV10-1
TGTGCCAGCTCACGGTCCCAGGGGTTGCACAATGAGCAGTTCTTC	CASSRSQGLHNEQFF	TRBJ2-1	.	.	TRBV18
TGCGCCAGCAGCAATTACGGACAGAATTCACCCCTCCACTTT	CASSNYGQNSPLHF	TRBJ1-6	.	once	TRBV5-1
TGTGCCAGCTCACCTAGGGGGAAAGACGTTTATGGCTACACCTTC	CASSPRGKDVYGYTF	TRBJ1-2	.	.	TRBV18
TGTGCCAGCAGCTCCCCAGGGTCTGGCACTGAAGCTTTCTTT	CASSSPGSGTEAFF	TRBJ1-1	.	.	TRBV5-6
TGCGCCAGCACTGTCGGACTATCCTACAATGAGCAGTTCTTC	CASTVGLSYNEQFF	TRBJ2-1	.	once	TRBV10-2